This TCR beta chain came from a study of OX40 agonist ivuxolimab in advanced cancers. As for the study in general: Dosing consisted of intravenous ivuxolimab at 0.01 to 10 mg/kg every 2 weeks. Three patients responded partially, comprising one with hepatocellular carcinoma and two with cutaneous melanoma.

The table came from immunoSEQ multiplex PCR; TCRdb's copy has only in-frame clones and leaves some out. The profile shows just over 95,000 clones, roughly 84% of them singletons. The source is an adult with an advanced solid tumor such as melanoma, head and neck, liver or kidney cancer. The source was CD4+ or CD8+ T cells sorted from blood, collected in a trial of the OX40 agonist ivuxolimab.

CDR3 in amino acids: CASTLQGGNEQYF. The CDR3 DNA sequence: TGTGCCAGCACCCTCCAAGGGGGTAACGAGCAGTACTTC. The chain carries TRBV5-4 and TRBJ2-7, with a weak D call TRBD1 (6 bases). Trimming took off 6 bases at V and 5 bases at J, with 15 bases between the two ends. The CDR3 runs 13 residues. Germline V gene data show CDR1 as SGHNT and CDR2 as YYREEE (reference sequence).